The rows below give T cell receptor beta chains drawn from one sample of a study of shared clonotypes between healthy human individuals. This table comes from immunoSEQ multiplex PCR, and its TCRdb copy is limited to in-frame clones, with some not included. The sample holds under 2.5 million clones, around 90% seen once. The specimen sequenced was naive CD4+ T cells from PBMCs. All receptors come from a young man in good health. Some clones in this sample may be carry-over from other donors' samples. CDR3s include the opening cysteine and the closing phenylalanine or tryptophan. D genes are given only for firm matches. Clone size is given for some rows only: seen once, a few or many times, or a class if the clone is expanded.

NA	TRBV27	TRBJ1-1	NA	TGTGCCAGCAGCCTCAAAGACGGATGGAACACTGAAGCTTTCTTT	CASSLKDGWNTEAFF
NA	TRBV5-1	TRBJ2-6	NA	TGCGCCAGCAGCTTGGATGCCTCTGGGGCCAACGTCCTGACTTTC	CASSLDASGANVLTF
NA	TRBV11-1	TRBJ2-2	NA	TGTGCCAGCAGCTCCCGAGACAGACCCACCGGGGAGCTGTTTTTT	CASSSRDRPTGELFF
NA	TRBV9	TRBJ2-5	NA	TGTGCCAGCAGCACGAGCCCCCGGGGGCCGCAAGAGACCCAGTACTTC	CASSTSPRGPQETQYF
NA	TRBV9	TRBJ2-3	NA	TGTGCCAGCAGCGTTGACCCCCGGGCCTCGCAGTATTTT	CASSVDPRASQYF
TRBD2	TRBV11-2	TRBJ2-2	NA	TGTGCCAGCAGCTCATTTCTGGGGACTAGCGGGATAGGGACCGGGGAGCTGTTTTTT	CASSSFLGTSGIGTGELFF
NA	TRBV15	TRBJ1-2	once	TGTGCCACCAGCAGTCCCAGACGGGACAACTATGGCTACACCTTC	CATSSPRRDNYGYTF
TRBD2	TRBV5-6	TRBJ2-5	NA	TGTGCCAGCAGCGGGATATCGGGGGGGTCAGAGACCCAGTACTTC	CASSGISGGSETQYF
TRBD1	TRBV19	TRBJ2-1	NA	TGTGCCAGTAGTATGGGGACAGGTCGTCTACGAAATGAGCAGTTCTTC	CASSMGTGRLRNEQFF
NA	TRBV2	TRBJ1-4	NA	TGTGCCAGCAGGAGGGGGGAGTTGGAAGAAAAACTGTTTTTT	CASRRGELEEKLFF
NA	TRBV28	TRBJ2-7	NA	TGTGCCAGCAGTCTTATTGGCGGGGCCTACGAGCAGTACTTC	CASSLIGGAYEQYF
TRBD1	TRBV28	TRBJ1-5	NA	TGTGCCAGCAGTCAGACAGGGGGCTTAAATCAGCCCCAGCATTTT	CASSQTGGLNQPQHF
NA	TRBV6-6	TRBJ2-2	NA	TGTGCCAGCAAGCTACTGACCTCCGGGGAGCTGTTTTTT	CASKLLTSGELFF
NA	TRBV10-3	TRBJ1-6	NA	TGTGCCATCAGTGAGCGGGGCGCCCTGGAGGGTTCACCCCTCCACTTT	CAISERGALEGSPLHF
TRBD2	TRBV9	TRBJ2-2	NA	TGTGCCAGCAGCGTAGATCCAGCGGGAGTTGCCGGGGAGCTGTTTTTT	CASSVDPAGVAGELFF
TRBD1	TRBV7-2	TRBJ2-1	NA	TGTGCCAGCAGCTTACGTCCGGGACAGGGAGACAATGAGCAGTTCTTC	CASSLRPGQGDNEQFF
NA	TRBV7-2	TRBJ1-2	once	TGTGCCAGCAGCTTCTCTAACTATGGCTACACCTTC	CASSFSNYGYTF